This T cell receptor (beta chain) was recorded in a study of blood T cell repertoires in COVID-19. Study overall: Sites in the United States, Italy and Spain provided acute and convalescent COVID-19 samples.

Original handling: Amplified reference gene primers provided the basis for estimating nucleated cell counts. Assay used: immunoSEQ multiplex PCR; TCRdb lists only in-frame clones, some missing. Clone size and V and J calls were adopted from that table, with D and trimming inferred from the DNA. The data hold about 220,000 clones, with almost 85% observed a single time. Germline CDR1 reads MNHEY; CDR2 reads SVGAGI. CDR3 length: 15 amino acids. Unmatched junction bases numbered 3, after V lost 1 base and J lost 1 base. The sample was peripheral blood. The V call is TRBV6-5, the J call TRBJ1-1; 7 bases align to TRBD1. This clonotype was obtained from a woman in her 70s with COVID-19, enrolled during active disease. CDR3 protein: CASSYWTGENTEAFF. CDR3 in DNA: TGTGCCAGCAGTTACTGGACAGGCGAGAACACTGAAGCTTTCTTT.